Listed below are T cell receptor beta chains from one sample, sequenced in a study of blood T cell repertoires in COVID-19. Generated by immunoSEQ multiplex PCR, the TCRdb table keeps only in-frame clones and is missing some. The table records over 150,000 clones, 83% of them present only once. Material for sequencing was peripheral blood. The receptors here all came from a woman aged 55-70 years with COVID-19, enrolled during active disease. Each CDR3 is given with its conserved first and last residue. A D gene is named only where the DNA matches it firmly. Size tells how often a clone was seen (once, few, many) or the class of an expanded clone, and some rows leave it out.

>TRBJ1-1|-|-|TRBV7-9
TGTGCCAGCAGCTTGCAGGGCGGGAGGACTGAAGCTTTCTTT
CASSLQGGRTEAFF
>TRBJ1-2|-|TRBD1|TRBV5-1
TGCGCCAGCAGCGCGGGGGACAGGGAGGGAAACTATGGCTACACCTTC
CASSAGDREGNYGYTF
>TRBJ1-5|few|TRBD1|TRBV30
TGTGCCTGGGGGGGACAGGTGAACAATCAGCCCCAGCATTTT
CAWGGQVNNQPQHF
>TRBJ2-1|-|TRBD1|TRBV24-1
TGTGCCACCAGTGATTTGGTGGGACAGGACAATGAGCAGTTCTTC
CATSDLVGQDNEQFF
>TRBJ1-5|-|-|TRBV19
TGTGCCAGTAGGACGGGAGAGGAAAGCAATCAGCCCCAGCATTTT
CASRTGEESNQPQHF
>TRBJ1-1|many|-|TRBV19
TGTGCCAGTAGTATGTCCTTGGGACTGACGAACACTGAAGCTTTCTTT
CASSMSLGLTNTEAFF
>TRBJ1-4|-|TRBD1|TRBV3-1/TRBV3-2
TGTGCCAGCAGCTCCTATTCGGGACAGGGCAGAGGAAAACTGTTTTTT
CASSSYSGQGRGKLFF
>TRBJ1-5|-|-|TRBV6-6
TGTGCCACCACTGCCACTTCGGGCAATCAGCCCCAGCATTTT
CATTATSGNQPQHF
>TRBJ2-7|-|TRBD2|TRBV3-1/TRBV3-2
TGTGCCAGCAGCCGACTAGCGGATCCCTACGAGCAGTACTTC
CASSRLADPYEQYF
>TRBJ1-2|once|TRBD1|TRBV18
TGTGCCAGCTCACCACTGGGACAGCTCTATGGCTACACCTTC
CASSPLGQLYGYTF
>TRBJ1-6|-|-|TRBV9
TGTGCCAGCAGCGTAGGGGCCGTGCAATCACCCCTCCACTTT
CASSVGAVQSPLHF
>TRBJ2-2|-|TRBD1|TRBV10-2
TGCGCCAGCAGTTCGGCAGGGGGCTCAAGCGGGGAGCTGTTTTTT
CASSSAGGSSGELFF
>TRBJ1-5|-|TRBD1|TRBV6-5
TGTGCCAGCAGTCCTAGGGGGCCTGGGAAGCCCCAGCATTTT
CASSPRGPGKPQHF
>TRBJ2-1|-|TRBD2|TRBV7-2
TGTGCCAGCAGCTTAGTTGGCGGGAGAATGGTTGAGCAGTTCTTC
CASSLVGGRMVEQFF
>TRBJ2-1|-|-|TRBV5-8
TGTGCCAGCAGCTTGGGGACAGCATACAATGAGCAGTTCTTC
CASSLGTAYNEQFF
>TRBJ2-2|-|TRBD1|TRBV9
TGTGCCAGCAGCGTAGCCGGGACAGTGAACACCGGGGAGCTGTTTTTT
CASSVAGTVNTGELFF
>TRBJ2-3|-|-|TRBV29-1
TGCAGCGTAAGAAGCCCCTTAGGGGGGGGCGGCACAGATACGCAGTATTTT
CSVRSPLGGGGTDTQYF
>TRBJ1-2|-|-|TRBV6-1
TGTGCCAGCAGTGAACTCCGGGTCCTAGCTAACTATGGCTACACCTTC
CASSELRVLANYGYTF
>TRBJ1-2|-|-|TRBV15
TGTGCCACCAGCGAGAGTCCTACAGGGCTCTATGGCTACACCTTC
CATSESPTGLYGYTF
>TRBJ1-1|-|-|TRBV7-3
TGTGCCAGCAGCTTAAGTCCCCGAGGGAACACTGAAGCTTTCTTT
CASSLSPRGNTEAFF
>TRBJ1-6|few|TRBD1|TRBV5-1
TGCGCCAGCAGCTTGTCGGGGACAGGGACTTCACCCCTCCACTTT
CASSLSGTGTSPLHF
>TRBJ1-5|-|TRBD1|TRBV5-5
TGTGCCAGCAGCTCCCAGTCCAGGGGGATAGGTCAGCCCCAGCATTTT
CASSSQSRGIGQPQHF
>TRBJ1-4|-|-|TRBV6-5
TGTGCCAGCAGCGATATAAGGGGGAGGGACAAGCTGTTTTTT
CASSDIRGRDKLFF
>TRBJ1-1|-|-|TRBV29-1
TGCAGCGGAGGGGGGGCGAACACTGAAGCTTTCTTT
CSGGGANTEAFF
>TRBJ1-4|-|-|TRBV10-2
TGCGCCAGCCAAGACAGGATGTCAAATGAAAAACTGTTTTTT
CASQDRMSNEKLFF
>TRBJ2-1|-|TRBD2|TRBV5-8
TGTGCCAGCAGCTCGAGGGGACTAGCGGGCAATGAGCAGTTCTTC
CASSSRGLAGNEQFF
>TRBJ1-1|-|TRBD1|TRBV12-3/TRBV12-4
TGTGCCAGCACCAGACAGGGACGAACTGAAGCTTTCTTT
CASTRQGRTEAFF
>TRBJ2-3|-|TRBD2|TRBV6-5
TGTGCCAGCAGGGTTGGGGGGGGGACAGATACGCAGTATTTT
CASRVGGGTDTQYF
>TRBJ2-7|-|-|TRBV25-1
TGTGCCAGCAGTGAAGGAGGGGCAAGCTCCTACGAGCAGTACTTC
CASSEGGASSYEQYF
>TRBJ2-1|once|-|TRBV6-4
TGTGCCAGCAGTGACTCGAGGACAAAGGGCAATGAGCAGTTCTTC
CASSDSRTKGNEQFF
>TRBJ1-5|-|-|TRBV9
TGTGCCAGCAGCGTAGCAGGAAACCAGCCCCAGCATTTT
CASSVAGNQPQHF
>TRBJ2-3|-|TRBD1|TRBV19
TGTGCCAGTACCGGACAGGGGAGCACAGATACGCAGTATTTT
CASTGQGSTDTQYF
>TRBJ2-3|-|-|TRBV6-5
TGTGCCAGCAGTCCCCCTTTACTAGATACGCAGTATTTT
CASSPPLLDTQYF
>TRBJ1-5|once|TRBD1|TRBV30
TGTGCCTGGAGTCCCCGACAGGGCGGTAGCAATCAGCCCCAGCATTTT
CAWSPRQGGSNQPQHF
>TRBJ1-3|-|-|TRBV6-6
TGTGCCAGCGGACGAGGACAGCCTGGAAACACCATATATTTT
CASGRGQPGNTIYF
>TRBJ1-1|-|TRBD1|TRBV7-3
TGTGCCAGCAGCCTGACCCCGGCAGGGGGCGCTCAGTCTCCTGAAGCTTTCTTT
CASSLTPAGGAQSPEAFF
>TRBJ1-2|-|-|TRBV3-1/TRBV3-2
TGTGCCAGCAGCCAAGATCCACGGGGTAGGGTCTATGGCTACACCTTC
CASSQDPRGRVYGYTF
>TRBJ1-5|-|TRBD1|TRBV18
TGTGCCAGCTCATCCGGGACAGGGGGCAGACAGCCCCAGCATTTT
CASSSGTGGRQPQHF
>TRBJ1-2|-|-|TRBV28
TGTGCCAGCAGTTTGGGGCTGCAGATTTTGAGTGGCTACACCTTC
CASSLGLQILSGYTF
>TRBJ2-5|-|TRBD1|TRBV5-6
TGTGCTAGCAGTATGGGGCTGACAGGGGGCTACCAGACCCAGTACTTC
CASSMGLTGGYQTQYF
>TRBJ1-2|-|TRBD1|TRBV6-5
TGTGCCAGCAGACCCACAGGGGCATATGGCTACACCTTC
CASRPTGAYGYTF
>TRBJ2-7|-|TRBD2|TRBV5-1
TGCGCCAGCAGCTTGGAATGGACTAGCGGGGACGAGCAGTACTTC
CASSLEWTSGDEQYF
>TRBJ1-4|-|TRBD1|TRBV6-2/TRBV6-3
TGTGCCAGCAGTTCGCGGACAGGGGGCCGTGAAAAACTGTTTTTT
CASSSRTGGREKLFF
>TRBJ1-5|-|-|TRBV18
TGTGCCAGCTCACCAAGCCGAAATCAGCCCCAGCATTTT
CASSPSRNQPQHF
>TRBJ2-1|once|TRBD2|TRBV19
TGTGCCAGTAGTATTGGATTGATGGCGGGAGTATCAATTGAGCAGTTCTTC
CASSIGLMAGVSIEQFF